Described below is a single T cell receptor (beta chain) sequence and its context. Its antigen remains unknown. The sample is drawn from a study of T cell responses to AZD1222 COVID-19 vaccine. In the study overall: Investigators merged groups given second doses at roughly 4 or roughly 12 weeks.

Here immunoSEQ multiplex PCR was the method, and the copy in TCRdb shows in-frame clones only, minus some. The sample yields roughly 150,000 clones, 90% seen once. The study's findings and limits: Nearly half of spike-specific TCRs reportedly go after variant regions that carry no mutations. The donors showed a predominance of white British ancestry and of females, with possible underestimation of clonal diversity. Two AZD1222 doses significantly raised spike-specific TCR breadth and depth over controls.

The TCR comes from an adult in good health. Source: peripheral blood, taken on day 0 of AZD1222 vaccination.

The CDR3 reads CASSDENSGRGTGELFF. The CDR3 bases are TGTGCCAGCAGCGATGAAAATAGCGGGAGAGGCACCGGGGAGCTGTTTTTT. The rearrangement links TRBV7-6 to TRBJ2-2; 9 positions match TRBD2. Trimming took 5 bases from V and 4 from J; bases not matched to a gene: 11. The CDR3 loop spans 17 amino acids. Germline CDR1 SGHVS, CDR2 FNYEAQ.